Listed below are T cell receptor beta chains from one sample, sequenced in a study of vaccination effects on CD4 cells after COVID-19. Their antigens remain unidentified. Only in-frame clones appear in the TCRdb table, and some are missing; sequencing was by immunoSEQ multiplex PCR. The data hold 35,000 to 50,000 clones, with approximately 70% observed a single time. The material was CD4+ T cells from PBMCs cultured with HCoV-OC43 spike peptides, obtained before COVID-19 vaccination. The receptor source for this set is a human donor who received a COVID-19 vaccine. CDR3s include the opening cysteine and the closing phenylalanine or tryptophan. Each record gives: J gene, D gene, V gene, clone size, CDR3 protein, CDR3 DNA. A D gene is named only where the DNA matches it firmly. Only some rows state a clone size, as once, few, many or a class for expanded clones.

J gene: TRBJ1-1
D gene: TRBD1
V gene: TRBV3-1/TRBV3-2
clone size: NA
CDR3 protein: CASSQGETGNEAFF
CDR3 DNA: TGTGCCAGCAGCCAAGGGGAGACAGGGAATGAAGCTTTCTTT

J gene: TRBJ1-2
D gene: NA
V gene: TRBV19
clone size: NA
CDR3 protein: CASSIDPNYGYTF
CDR3 DNA: TGTGCCAGTAGTATCGACCCTAACTATGGCTACACCTTC

J gene: TRBJ2-5
D gene: NA
V gene: TRBV25-1
clone size: NA
CDR3 protein: CASREKETQYF
CDR3 DNA: TGTGCCAGCAGGGAGAAAGAGACCCAGTACTTC

J gene: TRBJ1-2
D gene: TRBD1
V gene: TRBV9
clone size: few
CDR3 protein: CASGQGARVEGYTF
CDR3 DNA: TGTGCCAGCGGACAGGGGGCTCGGGTGGAAGGCTACACCTTC

J gene: TRBJ2-2
D gene: TRBD1
V gene: TRBV4-2
clone size: NA
CDR3 protein: CASSQEGQGIRELFF
CDR3 DNA: TGTGCCAGCAGCCAAGAGGGACAGGGGATCCGGGAGCTGTTTTTT

J gene: TRBJ2-1
D gene: NA
V gene: TRBV4-1
clone size: NA
CDR3 protein: CASSALNSRGPASNEQFF
CDR3 DNA: TGCGCCAGCAGCGCGCTGAACAGTCGCGGGCCCGCTAGCAATGAGCAGTTCTTC

J gene: TRBJ2-1
D gene: NA
V gene: TRBV7-2
clone size: NA
CDR3 protein: CASSLQSLEQFF
CDR3 DNA: TGTGCCAGCAGCCTCCAAAGTCTGGAGCAGTTCTTC

J gene: TRBJ2-5
D gene: NA
V gene: TRBV5-1
clone size: once
CDR3 protein: CASSFGGRLETQYF
CDR3 DNA: TGCGCCAGCAGCTTTGGGGGGCGCTTGGAGACCCAGTACTTC

J gene: TRBJ1-1
D gene: NA
V gene: TRBV18
clone size: NA
CDR3 protein: CASCLGQRTEAFF
CDR3 DNA: TGTGCCAGCTGCCTAGGACAGCGCACTGAAGCTTTCTTT

J gene: TRBJ2-1
D gene: TRBD1
V gene: TRBV7-9
clone size: NA
CDR3 protein: CASSPLGTGGRNEQFF
CDR3 DNA: TGTGCCAGCAGCCCCTTAGGGACAGGGGGTCGGAATGAGCAGTTCTTC

J gene: TRBJ1-1
D gene: NA
V gene: TRBV3-1/TRBV3-2
clone size: NA
CDR3 protein: CASSQRTANTEAFF
CDR3 DNA: TGTGCCAGCAGCCAACGGACGGCGAACACTGAAGCTTTCTTT

J gene: TRBJ2-5
D gene: NA
V gene: TRBV11-1
clone size: NA
CDR3 protein: CASSRDAPGTQYF
CDR3 DNA: TGTGCCAGCAGCAGGGACGCCCCCGGGACCCAGTACTTC

J gene: TRBJ2-3
D gene: TRBD2
V gene: TRBV19
clone size: NA
CDR3 protein: CASSIRGGASTDTQYF
CDR3 DNA: TGTGCCAGTAGTATTCGCGGGGGTGCCAGCACAGATACGCAGTATTTT

J gene: TRBJ2-1
D gene: NA
V gene: TRBV11-3
clone size: NA
CDR3 protein: CASSLDQGNEQFF
CDR3 DNA: TGTGCCAGCAGCTTAGATCAAGGCAATGAGCAGTTCTTC

J gene: TRBJ1-2
D gene: NA
V gene: TRBV10-3
clone size: NA
CDR3 protein: CAISVDGNYGYTF
CDR3 DNA: TGTGCCATCAGTGTCGACGGTAACTATGGCTACACCTTC

J gene: TRBJ1-6
D gene: NA
V gene: TRBV25-1
clone size: many
CDR3 protein: CASSDLMGAENSPLHF
CDR3 DNA: TGTGCCAGCAGTGATCTCATGGGCGCGGAGAATTCACCCCTCCACTTT

J gene: TRBJ1-5
D gene: TRBD1
V gene: TRBV5-1
clone size: NA
CDR3 protein: CASRPTGDSNQPQHF
CDR3 DNA: TGCGCCAGCAGGCCGACAGGGGATAGCAATCAGCCCCAGCATTTT

J gene: TRBJ2-1
D gene: NA
V gene: TRBV11-3
clone size: NA
CDR3 protein: CASSQTGSGLSEQFF
CDR3 DNA: TGTGCCAGCAGTCAGACGGGGTCGGGTTTGAGTGAGCAGTTCTTC

J gene: TRBJ1-1
D gene: TRBD1
V gene: TRBV13
clone size: NA
CDR3 protein: CASSVTGATEAFF
CDR3 DNA: TGTGCCAGCAGCGTGACAGGGGCCACTGAAGCTTTCTTT

J gene: TRBJ2-7
D gene: TRBD1
V gene: TRBV5-6
clone size: NA
CDR3 protein: CASSLTGQGFSYEQYF
CDR3 DNA: TGTGCCAGCAGCTTGACGGGACAGGGGTTCTCCTACGAGCAGTACTTC

J gene: TRBJ2-5
D gene: TRBD2
V gene: TRBV5-4
clone size: NA
CDR3 protein: CASSVGAGAYQETQYF
CDR3 DNA: TGTGCCAGCAGCGTGGGAGCGGGGGCCTACCAAGAGACCCAGTACTTC

J gene: TRBJ1-6
D gene: NA
V gene: TRBV7-2
clone size: NA
CDR3 protein: CASSLQGNSPLHF
CDR3 DNA: TGTGCCAGCAGCTTACAGGGAAATTCACCCCTCCACTTT

J gene: TRBJ2-3
D gene: NA
V gene: TRBV7-2
clone size: few
CDR3 protein: CASSPQGQSTDTQYF
CDR3 DNA: TGTGCCAGCAGCCCACAAGGACAGAGCACAGATACGCAGTATTTT

J gene: TRBJ1-4
D gene: NA
V gene: TRBV29-1
clone size: NA
CDR3 protein: CSGQRNEKLFF
CDR3 DNA: TGCAGCGGACAGAGAAATGAAAAACTGTTTTTT

J gene: TRBJ2-5
D gene: TRBD2
V gene: TRBV5-1
clone size: NA
CDR3 protein: CASSWTGLAGGPQYF
CDR3 DNA: TGCGCCAGCAGCTGGACGGGACTAGCGGGGGGTCCCCAGTACTTC

J gene: TRBJ2-6
D gene: TRBD1
V gene: TRBV28
clone size: once
CDR3 protein: CASKSTGGLAGANVLTF
CDR3 DNA: TGTGCCAGCAAATCGACAGGGGGCCTAGCTGGGGCCAACGTCCTGACTTTC

J gene: TRBJ1-2
D gene: TRBD1
V gene: TRBV29-1
clone size: NA
CDR3 protein: CSVDTGTGNLYGYTF
CDR3 DNA: TGCAGCGTTGATACGGGGACAGGGAACCTCTATGGCTACACCTTC

J gene: TRBJ2-7
D gene: TRBD1
V gene: TRBV28
clone size: NA
CDR3 protein: CASSLDRTSYEQYF
CDR3 DNA: TGTGCCAGCAGTTTGGACAGGACCTCCTACGAGCAGTACTTC

J gene: TRBJ1-1
D gene: NA
V gene: TRBV4-1
clone size: NA
CDR3 protein: CASSQGQENTEAFF
CDR3 DNA: TGCGCCAGCAGCCAAGGACAGGAGAACACTGAAGCTTTCTTT

J gene: TRBJ1-1
D gene: NA
V gene: TRBV14
clone size: NA
CDR3 protein: CASSHLPGGNTEAFF
CDR3 DNA: TGTGCCAGCAGCCATCTTCCTGGGGGGAACACTGAAGCTTTCTTT

J gene: TRBJ2-2
D gene: NA
V gene: TRBV5-1
clone size: NA
CDR3 protein: CASSLEPRQNTGELFF
CDR3 DNA: TGCGCCAGCAGCTTGGAACCAAGACAGAACACCGGGGAGCTGTTTTTT

J gene: TRBJ2-7
D gene: NA
V gene: TRBV14
clone size: NA
CDR3 protein: CASSQVGRSYKVTYEQYF
CDR3 DNA: TGTGCCAGCAGCCAAGTAGGTAGGAGCTATAAGGTCACCTACGAGCAGTACTTC

J gene: TRBJ2-2
D gene: NA
V gene: TRBV5-8
clone size: NA
CDR3 protein: CASSLAFGPQGTGELFF
CDR3 DNA: TGTGCCAGCAGCTTGGCCTTCGGCCCCCAGGGAACCGGGGAGCTGTTTTTT

J gene: TRBJ1-1
D gene: TRBD1
V gene: TRBV25-1
clone size: once
CDR3 protein: CASSEAGGIAAKTEAFF
CDR3 DNA: TGTGCCAGCAGTGAGGCAGGGGGCATCGCAGCCAAAACTGAAGCTTTCTTT

J gene: TRBJ1-1
D gene: NA
V gene: TRBV7-2
clone size: NA
CDR3 protein: CASSLAGAGSTEAFF
CDR3 DNA: TGTGCCAGCAGCTTAGCGGGGGCCGGGAGCACTGAAGCTTTCTTT

J gene: TRBJ2-2
D gene: TRBD2
V gene: TRBV3-1/TRBV3-2
clone size: NA
CDR3 protein: CASSHRLADTGELFF
CDR3 DNA: TGTGCCAGCAGCCACAGACTAGCGGACACCGGGGAGCTGTTTTTT

J gene: TRBJ2-1
D gene: TRBD1
V gene: TRBV23-1
clone size: NA
CDR3 protein: CGGDRGSNEQFF
CDR3 DNA: TGCGGGGGGGACAGGGGTAGCAATGAGCAGTTCTTC

J gene: TRBJ2-7
D gene: NA
V gene: TRBV2
clone size: NA
CDR3 protein: CASRERGVPSYEQYF
CDR3 DNA: TGTGCCAGCAGGGAAAGGGGTGTGCCCTCCTACGAGCAGTACTTC

J gene: TRBJ2-5
D gene: NA
V gene: TRBV14
clone size: NA
CDR3 protein: CASSQSKPVRETQYF
CDR3 DNA: TGTGCCAGCAGCCAATCCAAGCCGGTGAGAGAGACCCAGTACTTC

J gene: TRBJ2-7
D gene: TRBD2
V gene: TRBV28
clone size: NA
CDR3 protein: CASSSPQGLAGVNEQYF
CDR3 DNA: TGTGCCAGCAGTTCACCACAGGGACTAGCGGGAGTGAACGAGCAGTACTTC

J gene: TRBJ1-2
D gene: NA
V gene: TRBV30
clone size: NA
CDR3 protein: CAWSVGLAGTGYTF
CDR3 DNA: TGTGCCTGGAGTGTAGGGCTTGCAGGGACCGGCTACACCTTC

J gene: TRBJ2-5
D gene: NA
V gene: TRBV29-1
clone size: once
CDR3 protein: CSVARGQETQYF
CDR3 DNA: TGCAGCGTTGCGCGGGGACAAGAGACCCAGTACTTC

J gene: TRBJ1-2
D gene: NA
V gene: TRBV4-2
clone size: few
CDR3 protein: CASSQEPSYGYTF
CDR3 DNA: TGTGCCAGCAGCCAAGAACCGAGCTATGGCTACACCTTC

J gene: TRBJ1-1
D gene: NA
V gene: TRBV12-3/TRBV12-4
clone size: NA
CDR3 protein: CASSFTGTTEAFF
CDR3 DNA: TGTGCCAGCAGTTTTACAGGGACCACTGAAGCTTTCTTT

J gene: TRBJ1-2
D gene: NA
V gene: TRBV5-1
clone size: NA
CDR3 protein: CASSNMGLYGYTF
CDR3 DNA: TGCGCCAGCAGTAACATGGGCCTCTATGGCTACACCTTC

J gene: TRBJ2-5
D gene: NA
V gene: TRBV7-9
clone size: NA
CDR3 protein: CASSLSGGGVQETQYF
CDR3 DNA: TGTGCCAGCAGCTTATCGGGCGGCGGGGTTCAAGAGACCCAGTACTTC

J gene: TRBJ1-2
D gene: NA
V gene: TRBV7-2
clone size: NA
CDR3 protein: CASSVNWAYGYTF
CDR3 DNA: TGTGCCAGCAGCGTTAACTGGGCCTATGGCTACACCTTC

J gene: TRBJ2-1
D gene: TRBD1
V gene: TRBV9
clone size: NA
CDR3 protein: CASSRQGTYNEQFF
CDR3 DNA: TGTGCCAGCAGCAGACAGGGGACCTACAATGAGCAGTTCTTC

J gene: TRBJ2-6
D gene: TRBD2
V gene: TRBV4-2
clone size: few
CDR3 protein: CASTGSSGGRGAGANVLTF
CDR3 DNA: TGTGCCAGCACGGGGTCTAGCGGGGGCCGGGGGGCTGGGGCCAACGTCCTGACTTTC